What follows are 17 T cell receptor beta chains derived from one specimen sequenced in a study of identifying expanded T cells in peripheral blood (dated by TCRdb to about 2019). The library came from the immunoSEQ multiplex PCR assay. Entries here come from immuneACCESS through TCRdb and include only in-frame sequences with V and J called. Some clones fail to appear in such tables; in the studies checked, an unresolved V gene covers under half of the shortfall, and the cause of the remainder is unknown. The sample contains around 50,000 clones, roughly nine tenths of them found a single time. The ten largest clonotypes hold 3.5% to 4.5% of the sample. Sequenced sample: blood. The receptors here all came from a person aged 18-69 years in good health.

This chain joins TRBV20-1 and TRBJ2-3; D is unresolved. Trimming shortened V by 3 bases and J by 4 bases, and 5 bases separated the two germline ends. Germline CDR1 reads DFQATT; CDR2 reads SNEGSKA (reference sequence). The CDR3 loop spans 11 amino acids. The CDR3 DNA reads as TGCAGTGCTAGGGCTGCAGATACGCAGTATTTT. Its protein product is CSARAADTQYF.

This sequence joins TRBV7-7 and TRBJ2-2; unclear D gene. Germline V gene lookup returns CDR1 SSHAT and CDR2 FNYEAQ (reference sequence). Trimming took off 5 bases at V and 5 bases at J, with 9 bases between the two ends. The length of the CDR3 is 13 residues. The CDR3 reads CASSEATTGELFF. CDR3 bases: TGTGCCAGCAGCGAAGCGACGACCGGGGAGCTGTTTTTT.

The rearrangement joins TRBV5-4 to TRBJ2-7; no clear D. V dropped 1 base and J dropped 3 bases, with 17 bases sitting between them. There are 16 residues in the CDR3. Germline V gives CDR1 SGHNT, CDR2 YYREEE (reference sequence). The CDR3 is CASSLPVVGAGYEQYF. The CDR3 nucleotides are TGTGCCAGCAGCTTGCCTGTTGTAGGCGCAGGCTACGAGCAGTACTTC.

The chain joins TRBV7-3 to TRBJ2-3, with 9 bases matching TRBD2. The V and J ends lost 1 base and 3 bases, in that order; junction bases with no gene match: 8. The CDR3 is 17 residues long. The V gene's germline CDR1 is SGHTA and CDR2 FQGTGA. The CDR3 spells CASSLIASAGGTDTQYF. The CDR3 region has the DNA TGTGCCAGCAGCTTAATTGCCTCAGCGGGAGGTACAGATACGCAGTATTTT.

The chain carries TRBV5-4 and TRBJ2-3, with 9 positions matching TRBD2. Germline loops: CDR1 SGHNT, CDR2 YYREEE (reference sequence). This CDR3 is built from 15 residues. Unmatched junction bases numbered 0, after V lost 1 base and J lost 0 bases. CDR3 nucleotides: TGTGCCAGCAGCTTGACTAGCGGGAGCACAGATACGCAGTATTTT. It encodes CASSLTSGSTDTQYF.

The gene calls are TRBV2 and TRBJ1-2, with D tentatively TRBD1 (6 bases). Germline CDR1 SNHLY, CDR2 FYNNEI. This CDR3 is 13 amino acids long. V was trimmed by 2 bases and J by 5 bases, leaving 9 bases between them. The CDR3 sequence is CASSESRGYGYTF. The CDR3 DNA is TGTGCCAGCAGTGAAAGCAGGGGATATGGCTACACCTTC.

Only one count was recorded for this clone. The genes are TRBV5-1 and TRBJ2-5, with D perhaps TRBD2 (6 bases). The CDR3 runs to 13 residues. Germline CDR1 reads SGHRS; CDR2 reads YFSETQ. Trimming cost V 7 bases and J 4 bases, with 14 bases left between them. CDR3 in amino acids: CASGTGVGETQYF. The CDR3 DNA is TGCGCCAGCGGCACGGGAGTCGGAGAGACCCAGTACTTC. The whole variable domain, filled in from reference TRBV5-1 and TRBJ2-5, reads KAGVTQTPRYLIKTRGQQVTLSCSPISGHRSVSWYQQTPGQGLQFLFEYFSETQRNKGNFPGRFSGRQFSNSRSEMNVSTLELGDSALYLCASGTGVGETQYFGPGTRLLVL.

The rearrangement links TRBV5-1 to TRBJ2-5; D could derive from TRBD1 or TRBD2 (6 bases each). Between the trimmed V and J ends, which lost 0 bases and 1 base, there was a span of 10 bases. The CDR3 covers 15 residues. Germline V CDR1 and CDR2: SGHRS, YFSETQ. CDR3 DNA sequence: TGCGCCAGCAGCTTGGGAGGGGGGACCCAAGAGACCCAGTACTTC. Translation: CASSLGGGTQETQYF.

The DNA of the CDR3 is TGTGCCAGCTCACGCGGGGCCATGAACACTGAAGCTTTCTTT. Protein: CASSRGAMNTEAFF. The chain links TRBV18 to TRBJ1-1, with D perhaps TRBD1 (5 bases). From germline, CDR1 is KGHSH and CDR2 LQKENI. The CDR3 covers 14 residues. The V gene lost 4 bases and the J gene lost 0 bases, with 9 bases spanning the gap.

The chain combines TRBV29-1 with TRBJ2-1; the match to TRBD2 covers 9 bases. This CDR3 comprises 13 residues. V trimming: 6 bases; J trimming: 4 bases; junction bases outside the gene matches: 4. From germline, CDR1 is SQVTM and CDR2 ANQGSEA. For the CDR3, the DNA is TGCAGCGTGACTAGCGGTCTGTACAATGAGCAGTTCTTC. Its translation: CSVTSGLYNEQFF.

The chain carries TRBV5-5 and TRBJ1-5, with a weak D call TRBD1 (5 bases). The V gene lost 1 base and the J gene lost 1 base, with 15 bases spanning the gap. The germline CDR1 and CDR2 sequences are SGHKS and YYEKEE (reference sequence). CDR3 length: 17 residues. The CDR3: CASSLRWDVGSNQPQHF. The CDR3 DNA reads as TGTGCCAGCAGCTTGCGATGGGACGTAGGGAGCAATCAGCCCCAGCATTTT.

This chain uses TRBV4-2 with TRBJ2-3; 9 bases match TRBD1. The CDR3 loop spans 17 amino acids. V was clipped by 0 bases and J by 4 bases; unmatched bases: 8. In germline, CDR1 is LGHNA, CDR2 YNFKEQ. The CDR3: CASSQEPPGQGSDTQYF. The CDR3 DNA reads as TGTGCCAGCAGCCAAGAACCCCCGGGACAGGGTTCAGATACGCAGTATTTT.

The rearrangement joins TRBV7-2 to TRBJ1-1; D unresolved. V lost 1 base and J 8 bases, leaving 11 bases between the germline ends. The CDR3 is 13 residues long. Per the germline V gene, CDR1 is SGHTA and CDR2 is FQGNSA. The CDR3, as DNA: TGTGCCAGCAGCTTAGGGTCCCTGACGGAAGCTTTCTTT. The encoded protein is CASSLGSLTEAFF.

The rearrangement joins TRBV6-5 to TRBJ1-1; D gene uncertain. Trimming removed 3 bases at V and 1 base at J, with 6 bases between. This CDR3 region has 13 residues. Germline V gene lookup returns CDR1 MNHEY and CDR2 SVGAGI. CDR3 residues: CASSYLQNTEAFF. The CDR3 DNA sequence: TGTGCCAGCAGTTATCTGCAGAACACTGAAGCTTTCTTT.

The rearrangement links TRBV6-1 to TRBJ2-6; D call uncertain. The CDR3 extends over 16 amino acids. The germline V gene has CDR1 MNHNS and CDR2 SASEGT. Trimming pared 4 bases from V and 0 bases from J, leaving 10 bases between. For the CDR3, the DNA is TGTGCCAGCAGTGGAGCGACGCTCTCTGGGGCCAACGTCCTGACTTTC. Its protein product is CASSGATLSGANVLTF.

The chain joins TRBV6-5 to TRBJ1-3, with D perhaps TRBD1 (6 bases). Trimming took 6 bases from V and 2 from J, leaving 11 bases between them. The CDR3 has 14 amino acids. Germline V lookup: CDR1 MNHEY, CDR2 SVGAGI. The CDR3 sequence is CASSDRTTGNTIYF. CDR3 nucleotide sequence: TGTGCCAGCAGCGACAGGACCACTGGAAACACCATATATTTT.

The chain has TRBV7-2 and TRBJ2-7; the match to TRBD2 covers 11 bases. J gave up 7 bases and V 7 bases, and 21 bases lay outside the gene matches. This CDR3 comprises 18 residues. Germline V CDR1 and CDR2: SGHTA, FQGNSA. In nucleotides, the CDR3 is TGTGCCAGCAACCTAGGAGGTAGCGGGGGGGCGACCCTTGTAGAGCAGTACTTC. It encodes CASNLGGSGGATLVEQYF.